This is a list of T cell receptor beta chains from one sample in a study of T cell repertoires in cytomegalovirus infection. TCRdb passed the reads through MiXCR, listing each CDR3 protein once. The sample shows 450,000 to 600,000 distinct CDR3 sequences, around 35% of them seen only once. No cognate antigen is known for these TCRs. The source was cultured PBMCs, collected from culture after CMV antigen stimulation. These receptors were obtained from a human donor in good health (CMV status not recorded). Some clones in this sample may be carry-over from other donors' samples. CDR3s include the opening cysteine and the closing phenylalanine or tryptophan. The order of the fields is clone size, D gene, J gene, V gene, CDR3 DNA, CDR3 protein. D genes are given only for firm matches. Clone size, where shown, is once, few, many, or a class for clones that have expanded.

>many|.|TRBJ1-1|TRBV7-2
TGTGCCAGCAGCTTAGGGGCAGCTGAAGCTTTCTTT
CASSLGAAEAFF
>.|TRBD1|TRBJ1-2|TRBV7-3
TGTGCCAGCAGCCCCGGACAGGGGCACTATGGCTACACCTTC
CASSPGQGHYGYTF
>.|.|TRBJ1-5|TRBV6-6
TGTGCCAGCAACTGGGGGGGAGGCAATCAGCCCCAGCATTTT
CASNWGGGNQPQHF
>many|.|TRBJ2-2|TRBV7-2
TGTGCCAGCAGCTTAGCGTTCTCCGGGGAGCTGTTTTTT
CASSLAFSGELFF
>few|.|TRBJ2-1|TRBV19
TGTGCCATAAGTCCTGGCGGGGCTTACAATGAGCAGTTCTTC
CAISPGGAYNEQFF
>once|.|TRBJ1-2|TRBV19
TGTGCCAGTAGTATAGAGGTCGGCTACTTTTATGGCTACACCTTC
CASSIEVGYFYGYTF
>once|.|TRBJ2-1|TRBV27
TGTGCCAGCATCGTACCCGGAGGCTCCTACAATGAGCAGTTCTTC
CASIVPGGSYNEQFF
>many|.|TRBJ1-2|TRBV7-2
TGTGCCAGCAGTCCGGGTCGAAGGGTGGACTATGGCTACACCTTC
CASSPGRRVDYGYTF
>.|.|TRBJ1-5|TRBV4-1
TGCGCCAGCAGCCAACCTTGGGCAGGGAAAAGGATTCAGCCCCAGCATTTT
CASSQPWAGKRIQPQHF
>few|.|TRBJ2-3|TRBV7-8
TGTGCCAGCAGCTTATACCCCGAACCAGATACGCAGTATTTT
CASSLYPEPDTQYF
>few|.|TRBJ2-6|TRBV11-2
TGTGCCAGCAGTCGTACAGGAGCCTCTGGGGCCAACGTCCTGACTTTC
CASSRTGASGANVLTF
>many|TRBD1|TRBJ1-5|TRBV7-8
TGTGCCAGCAGCTGGGACAGGGGAAATCAGCCCCAGCATTTT
CASSWDRGNQPQHF
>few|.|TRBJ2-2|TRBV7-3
TGTGCCAGCACCATTTCTGGCGCAGAGCCCTCCTCGGAGCTGTTTTTT
CASTISGAEPSSELFF
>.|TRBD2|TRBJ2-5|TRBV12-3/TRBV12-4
TGTGCCAGCAGACGGAGGATTAGCGGGTTTCAAGAGACCCAGTACTTC
CASRRRISGFQETQYF
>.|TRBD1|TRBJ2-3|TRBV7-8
TGTGCCAGCAGCTTAACATACGGGACAGTCACAGATACGCAGTATTTT
CASSLTYGTVTDTQYF
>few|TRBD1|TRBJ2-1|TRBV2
TGTGCCAGCAGCTCGACAGGGTTCAATGAGCAGTTCTTC
CASSSTGFNEQFF
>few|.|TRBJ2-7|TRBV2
TGTGCCAGCAGGTGGGACGCCGACTCCTACGAGCAGTACTTC
CASRWDADSYEQYF
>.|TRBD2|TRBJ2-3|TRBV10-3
TGTGCCATCAGTGAGTCCGCGGGAGGGCAAACAGATACGCAGTATTTT
CAISESAGGQTDTQYF
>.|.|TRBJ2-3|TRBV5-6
TGTGCCAGCAGCTTGACCCAGGTCTCAGATACGCAGTATTTT
CASSLTQVSDTQYF
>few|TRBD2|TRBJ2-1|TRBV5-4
TGTGCCAGCAGCTTGGAATCGGGAGGGCCGGGAAGCAATGAGCAGTTCTTC
CASSLESGGPGSNEQFF
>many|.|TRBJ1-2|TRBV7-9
TGTGCCAGCAGCGGGCTGGACAGCCTTATCTATGGCTACACCTTC
CASSGLDSLIYGYTF
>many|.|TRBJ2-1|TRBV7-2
TGTGCCAGCAGCTTAGTAATATTCGGACAGATCAATGAGCAGTTCTTC
CASSLVIFGQINEQFF
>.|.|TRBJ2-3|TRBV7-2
TGTGCCAGCAGCCCCGACCCGGCTCTGGAACGGCGTACGCAGTATTTT
CASSPDPALERRTQYF
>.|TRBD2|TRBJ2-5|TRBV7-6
TGTGCCAGCAGTTTTGAACCGGGACTAGCGGGTAGAGAGACCCAGTACTTC
CASSFEPGLAGRETQYF
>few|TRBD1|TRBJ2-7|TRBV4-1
TGCGCCAGCAGCCAAGATCGGGTAGGGGGCTCTGACGAGCAGTACTTC
CASSQDRVGGSDEQYF
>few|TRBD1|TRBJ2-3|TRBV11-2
TGTGCCAGCAGCCCATCAACCGGGACAGCTTACACAGATACGCAGTATTTT
CASSPSTGTAYTDTQYF
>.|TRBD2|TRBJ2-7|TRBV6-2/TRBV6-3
TGTGCCAGCAGTGTGAGCGGGACGCGCTACGAGCAGTACTTC
CASSVSGTRYEQYF
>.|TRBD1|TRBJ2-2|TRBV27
TGTGCCAGCAGTTTACCACAGGGGGCGCGGGCCGGGGAGCTGTTTTTT
CASSLPQGARAGELFF
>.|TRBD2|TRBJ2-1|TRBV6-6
TGTGCCAGCAGTTACTCGAATCCCGGACTAGCGGCAAATGAGCAGTTCTTC
CASSYSNPGLAANEQFF
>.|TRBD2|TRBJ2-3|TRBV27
TGTGCCAGCAGCGGGGGGGTGGCTAATACGCAGTATTTT
CASSGGVANTQYF
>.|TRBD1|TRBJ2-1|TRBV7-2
TGTGCCAGCAGCTTTAACCACCGGGACAGGGAGTTCTTC
CASSFNHRDREFF
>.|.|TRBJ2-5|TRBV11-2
TGTGCCAGCAGCTTTGAGGAGTGGCAAGAGACCCAGTACTTC
CASSFEEWQETQYF
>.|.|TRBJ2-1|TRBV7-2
TGTGCCAGCAGCTTAGTCGGGAGAGAATACAATGAGCAGTTCTTC
CASSLVGREYNEQFF
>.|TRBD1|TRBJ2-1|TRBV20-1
TGCAGTGCTAGAGATCCGAATAAAGGACAGGGGACCTCCTACAATGAGCAGTTCTTC
CSARDPNKGQGTSYNEQFF
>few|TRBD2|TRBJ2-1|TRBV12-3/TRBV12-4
TGTGCCGCGGGACTAAGCTCCTACAATGAGCAGTTCTTC
CAAGLSSYNEQFF
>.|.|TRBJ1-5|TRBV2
TGTGCCAGCAGTGAAGATCGACAGGTGGGTCAGCCCCAGCATTTT
CASSEDRQVGQPQHF
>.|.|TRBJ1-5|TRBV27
TGTGCCAGCAGTTTGTTCCAGAGTCAGCCCCAGCATTTT
CASSLFQSQPQHF
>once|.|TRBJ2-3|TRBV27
TGTGCCAGCAGTCCCCCGGGGGTTCCAGATACGCAGTATTTT
CASSPPGVPDTQYF
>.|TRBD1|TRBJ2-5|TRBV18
TGTGCCAGCTCACCGGGACAGCCGAGGGAGACCCAGTACTTC
CASSPGQPRETQYF
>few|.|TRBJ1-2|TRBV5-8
TGTGCCAGCAGCCCCGCCCCCAAGCGGGGCTACACCTTC
CASSPAPKRGYTF
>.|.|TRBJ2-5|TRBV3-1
TGTGCCAGCAGCCAGTCGGGAGTGCAAGGGACCCAGTACTTC
CASSQSGVQGTQYF
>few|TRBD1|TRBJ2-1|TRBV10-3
TGTGCCATCAGTGGGGAACTCAGACAGGGTGTCGGCAATGAGCAGTTCTTC
CAISGELRQGVGNEQFF
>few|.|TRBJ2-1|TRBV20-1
TGCAGTGCTGGAATCGCGGTAGCGGCCTATCAGGAGCAGTTCTTC
CSAGIAVAAYQEQFF
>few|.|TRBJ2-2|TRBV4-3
TGCGCCAGCAGCCAGTTGGGGGGAAACACCGGGGAGCTGTTTTTT
CASSQLGGNTGELFF
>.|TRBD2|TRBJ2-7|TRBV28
TGTGCCAGCCAGCGGGAGATTCCCCACGAGCAGTACTTC
CASQREIPHEQYF
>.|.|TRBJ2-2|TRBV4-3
TGCGCCAGCAGTCCTAAACAGGGAGCCAACACCGGGGAGCTGTTTTTT
CASSPKQGANTGELFF
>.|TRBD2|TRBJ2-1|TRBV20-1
TGCAGTGCTGACCAACCGGGACTAGCGGGCCTTGAGCAGTTCTTC
CSADQPGLAGLEQFF
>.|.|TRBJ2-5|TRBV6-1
TGTGCCAGCAGTGTTGCAGGGGCTCAGTACTTC
CASSVAGAQYF
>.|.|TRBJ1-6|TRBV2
TGTGCCTCAACCCCGGATCATTCACCCCTCCACTTT
CASTPDHSPLHF
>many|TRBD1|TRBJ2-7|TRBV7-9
TGTGCCAGCAGCTTAGCTGGACAGGGCTACGAGCAGTACTTC
CASSLAGQGYEQYF
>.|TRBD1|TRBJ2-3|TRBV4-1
TGCGCCAGCAGCCAAGGACAGGGTAGGACAGATACGCAGTATTTT
CASSQGQGRTDTQYF
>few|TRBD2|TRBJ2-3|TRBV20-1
TGCAGTGCCTCCGCCTCAGCGGGGGGTGATACGCAGTATTTT
CSASASAGGDTQYF
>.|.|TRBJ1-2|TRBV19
TGTGCCAGTAGTCCTGGAGGGGATGGCTATGGCTACACCTTC
CASSPGGDGYGYTF
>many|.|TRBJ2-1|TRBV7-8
TGTGCCAGCAGCAGAACTCGAATTCTGAGCTCCTACAATGAGCAGTTCTTC
CASSRTRILSSYNEQFF
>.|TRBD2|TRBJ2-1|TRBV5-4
TGTGCCAGCACCCCCCGTAGCGGGAGGGATGAGCAGTTCTTC
CASTPRSGRDEQFF
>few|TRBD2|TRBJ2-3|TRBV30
TGTGCCTGGAGTCTCGGGACTAGAGATACGCAGTATTTT
CAWSLGTRDTQYF
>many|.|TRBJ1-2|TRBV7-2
TGTGCCAGCAGCCCACCCGGGAGAAACTATGGCTACACCTTC
CASSPPGRNYGYTF
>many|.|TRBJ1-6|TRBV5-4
TGTGCCAGCAGCTTAAAGGGGAGTCATTCACCCCTCCACTTT
CASSLKGSHSPLHF
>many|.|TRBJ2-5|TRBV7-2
TGTGCCAGCAGCTCAGGCGACAGGTACCAAGAGACCCAGTACTTC
CASSSGDRYQETQYF
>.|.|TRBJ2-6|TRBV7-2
TGTGCCAGCAGCCCTAGAGGGTGGAAAAACTCTGGGGCCAACGTCCTGACTTTC
CASSPRGWKNSGANVLTF